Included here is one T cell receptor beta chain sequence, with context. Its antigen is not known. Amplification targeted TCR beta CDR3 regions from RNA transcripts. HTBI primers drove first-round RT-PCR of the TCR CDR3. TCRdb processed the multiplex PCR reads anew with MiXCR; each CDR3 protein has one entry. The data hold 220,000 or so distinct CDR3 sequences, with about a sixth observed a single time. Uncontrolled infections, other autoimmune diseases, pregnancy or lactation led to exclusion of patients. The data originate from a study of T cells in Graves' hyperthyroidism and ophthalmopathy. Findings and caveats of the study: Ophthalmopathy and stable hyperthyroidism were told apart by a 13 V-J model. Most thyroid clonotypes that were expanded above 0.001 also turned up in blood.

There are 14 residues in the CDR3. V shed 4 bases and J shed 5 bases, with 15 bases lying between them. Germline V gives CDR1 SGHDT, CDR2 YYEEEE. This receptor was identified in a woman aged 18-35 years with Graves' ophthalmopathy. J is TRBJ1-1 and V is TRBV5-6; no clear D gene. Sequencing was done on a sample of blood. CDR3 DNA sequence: TGTGCCAGCAGCCGTAGGAGAGGAGGGACTGAAGCTTTCTTT. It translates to CASSRRRGGTEAFF.